A single sample is the source of the 3 T cell receptor beta chains below, sequenced in a study of shared clonotypes between healthy human individuals (dated by TCRdb to about 2020). The method was the immunoSEQ multiplex PCR assay. Not all clones reach the TCRdb copy of this immuneACCESS table, which keeps in-frame sequences only. Checked studies attribute under half of the gap to unresolved V genes and leave the rest unexplained. This sample comprises roughly 700,000 clones, around 72% of them detected only once. Over 1.5% of the sample goes to the ten largest clones. Specimen: memory CD4+ T cells sorted from blood. The cell subset or site label, as the study defines it: CD45RA-negative fraction. The receptors derive from a woman in her 30s in good health.

This clone was seen a single time. The DNA of the CDR3 is TGTGCCAGCAGTCAGACTAACTATGGCTACACCTTC. Protein: CASSQTNYGYTF. The chain recombines TRBV7-9 with TRBJ1-2, with D hard to call. V lost 6 bases, J lost 0 bases, and 5 bases lay in between. The CDR3 totals 12 residues. Germline-derived CDR1 and CDR2 are SEHNR and FQNEAQ (reference sequence).

The chain joins TRBV7-3 to TRBJ2-2; D unresolved. The CDR3 consists of 12 residues. CDR1 and CDR2 (germline): SGHTA, FQGTGA. Trimming cost V 0 bases and J 7 bases, with 3 bases left between them. As DNA, the CDR3 is TGTGCCAGCAGCTTAACCATCGGGGAGCTGTTTTTT. It codes for CASSLTIGELFF.

This clone has ten or more counts. The rearrangement links TRBV19 to TRBJ1-5; no clear D. Deletions cut 2 bases from V and 5 bases from J, with 7 bases between. Germline CDR1 LNHDA, CDR2 SQIVND (reference sequence). The CDR3 is 13 residues long. The DNA of the CDR3 is TGTGCCAGTAGTATACAGGTTGATCAGCCCCAGCATTTT. Translation gives CASSIQVDQPQHF. The variable domain in full, with the rest retrieved from reference TRBV19 and TRBJ1-5, is DGGITQSPKYLFRKEGQNVTLSCEQNLNHDAMYWYRQDPGQGLRLIYYSQIVNDFQKGDIAEGYSVSREKKESFPLTVTSAQKNPTAFYLCASSIQVDQPQHFGDGTRLSIL.